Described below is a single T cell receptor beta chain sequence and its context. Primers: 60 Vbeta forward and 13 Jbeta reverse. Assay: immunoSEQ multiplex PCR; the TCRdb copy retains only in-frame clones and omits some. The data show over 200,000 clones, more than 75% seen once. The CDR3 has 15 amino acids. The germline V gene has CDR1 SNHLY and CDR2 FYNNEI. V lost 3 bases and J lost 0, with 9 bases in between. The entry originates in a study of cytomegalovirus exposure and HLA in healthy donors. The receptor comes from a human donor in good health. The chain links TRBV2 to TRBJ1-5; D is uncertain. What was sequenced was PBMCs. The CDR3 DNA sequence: TGTGCCAGCAGTGATAGCGGGCATAGCAATCAGCCCCAGCATTTT. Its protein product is CASSDSGHSNQPQHF.